The following is a T cell receptor (beta chain) sequence with its context. The germline gives CDR1 SNHLY, CDR2 FYNNEI. The CDR3 is 12 amino acids. Trimming shortened V by 6 bases and J by 3 bases, and 8 bases separated the two germline ends. Profiling relied on immunoSEQ multiplex PCR, and the TCRdb table lists in-frame clones only, not all of them. The top ten clones hold about 3.7% of a sample with approximately 49,000 clones, roughly 90% of them seen once. These data originate in a study of technical replicates of blood from a few donors. The gene calls are TRBV2 and TRBJ2-5; D is unclear. The receptor was derived from a human donor in good health. Some clones in this sample may be carry-over from other donors' samples. Sequencing was done on a sample of PBMCs. CDR3 amino acids: CASSQSEETQYF. CDR3 DNA: TGTGCCAGCAGCCAGAGCGAAGAGACCCAGTACTTC. Drawing the rest from reference TRBV2 and TRBJ2-5, the complete variable domain is EPEVTQTPSHQVTQMGQEVILRCVPISNHLYFYWYRQILGQKVEFLVSFYNNEISEKSEIFDDQFSVERPDGSNFTLKIRSTKLEDSAMYFCASSQSEETQYFGPGTRLLVL.